This TCR beta chain stems from a study of shared clonotypes between healthy human individuals. Background on the study: Three plates were used per donor for CD4 naive, three for CD4 memory, two for CD8 naive and one for CD8 memory. General study points: Generally, naive subsets (rather than memory subsets) showed larger estimated richness.

In regard to this clone: Its antigen is undetermined.

The assay was immunoSEQ multiplex PCR, and TCRdb's table has in-frame clones only and misses some. The sample lists around 2,100,000 clones, approximately 95% occurring once. CDR1 SGHDT and CDR2 YYEEEE come from the germline V gene. This CDR3 comprises 13 residues. Trimming removed 6 bases at V and 8 bases at J, with 17 bases between. As defined, naive CD8 cells were CD45RO-negative and positively selected for CCR7, with terminally differentiated effector memory CD45RA+ cells excluded. All donors were Caucasian adults living in Nashville, Tennessee. Sequenced material: naive CD8+ T cells sorted from blood. This receptor was taken from a man aged 18 to 29 in good health. The rearrangement links TRBV5-6 to TRBJ1-2; D is perhaps TRBD1 (5 bases). The CDR3 DNA reads TGTGCCAGCACCAGCGGTGGGGGAATCGGCTACACCTTC. Translated, it gives CASTSGGGIGYTF.